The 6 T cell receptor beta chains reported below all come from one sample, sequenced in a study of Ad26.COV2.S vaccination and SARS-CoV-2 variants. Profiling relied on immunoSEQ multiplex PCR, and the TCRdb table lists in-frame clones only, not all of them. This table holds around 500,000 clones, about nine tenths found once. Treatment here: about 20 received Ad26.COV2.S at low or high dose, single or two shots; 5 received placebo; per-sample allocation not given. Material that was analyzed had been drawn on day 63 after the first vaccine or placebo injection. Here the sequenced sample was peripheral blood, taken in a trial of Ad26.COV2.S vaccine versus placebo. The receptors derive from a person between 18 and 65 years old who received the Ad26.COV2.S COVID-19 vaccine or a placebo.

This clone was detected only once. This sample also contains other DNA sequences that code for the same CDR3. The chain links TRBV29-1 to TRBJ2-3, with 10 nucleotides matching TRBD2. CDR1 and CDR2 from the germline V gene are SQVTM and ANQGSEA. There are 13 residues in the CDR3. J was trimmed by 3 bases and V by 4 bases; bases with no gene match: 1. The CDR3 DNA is TGCAGCGTTGCTAGCGGGAGTACAGATACGCAGTATTTT. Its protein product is CSVASGSTDTQYF.

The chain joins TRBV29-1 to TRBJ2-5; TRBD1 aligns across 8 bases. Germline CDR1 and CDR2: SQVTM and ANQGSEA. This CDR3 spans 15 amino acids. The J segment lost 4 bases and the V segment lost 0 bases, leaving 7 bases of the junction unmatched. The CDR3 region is CSVEDWAGGRETQYF. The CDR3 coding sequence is TGCAGCGTTGAAGATTGGGCAGGGGGCCGAGAGACCCAGTACTTC.

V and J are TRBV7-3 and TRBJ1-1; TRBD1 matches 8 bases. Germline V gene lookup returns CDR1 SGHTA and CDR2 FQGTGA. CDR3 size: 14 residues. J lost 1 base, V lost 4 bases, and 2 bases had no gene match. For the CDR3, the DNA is TGTGCCAGCAGCTCACAGGGGGGGAACACTGAAGCTTTCTTT. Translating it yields CASSSQGGNTEAFF.

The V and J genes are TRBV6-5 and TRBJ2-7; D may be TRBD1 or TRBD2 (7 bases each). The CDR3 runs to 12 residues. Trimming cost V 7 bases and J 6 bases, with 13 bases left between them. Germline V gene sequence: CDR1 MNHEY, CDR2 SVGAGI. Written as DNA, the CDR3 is TGTGCCAGCACTCAGGGGGGGGGCGAGCAGTACTTC. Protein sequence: CASTQGGGEQYF.

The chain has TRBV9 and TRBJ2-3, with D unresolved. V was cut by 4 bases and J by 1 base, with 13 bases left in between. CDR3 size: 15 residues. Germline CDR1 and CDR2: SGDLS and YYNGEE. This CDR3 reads CASSPSLSGTDTQYF. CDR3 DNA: TGTGCCAGCAGCCCAAGCCTGTCGGGCACAGATACGCAGTATTTT.

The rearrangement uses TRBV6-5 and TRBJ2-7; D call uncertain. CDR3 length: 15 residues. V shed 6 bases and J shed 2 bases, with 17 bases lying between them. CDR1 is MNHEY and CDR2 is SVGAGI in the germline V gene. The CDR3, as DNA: TGTGCCAGCAGCCACGGAACGGGCGGAACCTACGAGCAGTACTTC. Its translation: CASSHGTGGTYEQYF.